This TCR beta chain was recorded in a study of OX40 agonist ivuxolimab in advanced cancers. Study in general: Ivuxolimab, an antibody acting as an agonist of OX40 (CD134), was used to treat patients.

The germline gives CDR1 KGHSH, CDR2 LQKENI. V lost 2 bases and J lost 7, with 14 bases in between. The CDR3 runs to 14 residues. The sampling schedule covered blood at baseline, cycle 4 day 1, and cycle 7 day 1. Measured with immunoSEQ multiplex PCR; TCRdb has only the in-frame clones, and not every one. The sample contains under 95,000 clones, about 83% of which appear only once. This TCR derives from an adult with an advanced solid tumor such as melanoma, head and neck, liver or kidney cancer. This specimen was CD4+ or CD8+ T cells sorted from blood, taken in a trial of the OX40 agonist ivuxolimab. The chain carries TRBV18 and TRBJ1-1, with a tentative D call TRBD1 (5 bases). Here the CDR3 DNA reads TGTGCCAGCTCACCAAGAGGAGGGGCAGTTGAAGCTTTCTTT. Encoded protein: CASSPRGGAVEAFF.